Each of the 14 T cell receptor beta chains below was sequenced from the same sample in a study of cytomegalovirus exposure and HLA in healthy donors (dated by TCRdb to the late 2010s). The library was built by means of the immunoSEQ multiplex PCR assay. For the multiplex PCR, a mixture combining 60 forward primers for TCR Vbeta segments and 13 reverse primers for TCR Jbeta segments was used. TCRdb provides this immuneACCESS table in a form limited to in-frame rearrangements. Some clones are lacking; in checked studies, under half of them reflect an unresolved V gene, and why the rest are absent is not known. Within this sample are roughly 180,000 clones, with more than 80% of them counted one time only. The ten largest clones represent approximately 0.8% of the sample. Specimen: PBMCs. These receptors were collected from a woman under 30 in good health and CMV-seronegative.

The chain is built from TRBV5-1 and TRBJ2-5; TRBD1 aligns across 9 bases. Germline lookup yields CDR1 SGHRS and CDR2 YFSETQ. The CDR3 loop spans 14 amino acids. The trim removed 5 bases at V and 4 bases at J, leaving 6 bases unmatched. The CDR3 spells CASSTGGPRETQYF. The CDR3 DNA follows: TGCGCCAGCAGTACAGGGGGCCCCCGAGAGACCCAGTACTTC.

V usage is TRBV11-2 and J usage is TRBJ2-3, with 12 positions matching TRBD2. The CDR3 is 17 residues long. V lost 6 bases, J lost 1 base, and 8 bases stayed unmatched. Germline V gives CDR1 SGHAT, CDR2 FQNNGV. In DNA, the CDR3 is TGTGCCAGCAGTTCTGGACTAGCGGGATGGGGCACAGATACGCAGTATTTT. Translated, it gives CASSSGLAGWGTDTQYF.

The chain combines TRBV5-4 with TRBJ2-3; 12 bases are a match to TRBD2. The CDR3 consists of 15 residues. Germline CDR1 reads SGHNT; CDR2 reads YYREEE (reference sequence). V lost 5 bases and J lost 6; bases outside the gene matches: 7. The CDR3 DNA sequence: TGTGCCAGCAGTACAGGACTAGCGGGAACGGATACGCAGTATTTT. Protein sequence: CASSTGLAGTDTQYF. Full variable domain (remainder filled in from reference TRBV5-4 and TRBJ2-3): ETGVTQSPTHLIKTRGQQVTLRCSSQSGHNTVSWYQQALGQGPQFIFQYYREEENGRGNFPPRFSGLQFPNYSSELNVNALELDDSALYLCASSTGLAGTDTQYFGPGTRLTVL.

This clone was observed a single time. The V and J genes are TRBV4-2 and TRBJ1-2, with 7 bases identical to TRBD1. CDR1 and CDR2 from the germline V gene are LGHNA and YNFKEQ. V dropped 4 bases and J dropped 0; count of bases not matched to a gene: 8. This CDR3 spans 16 amino acids. The CDR3 nucleotides are TGTGCCAGCAGCCCCGAGGGACAGTTAGCTAACTATGGCTACACCTTC. This gives the protein CASSPEGQLANYGYTF.

V usage is TRBV6-5 and J usage is TRBJ2-5; 7 nucleotides match TRBD2. The CDR3 contains 16 residues. J lost 3 bases, V lost 4 bases, and 11 bases had no gene match. CDR1 and CDR2 from the germline V gene are MNHEY and SVGAGI. The DNA of the CDR3 is TGTGCCAGCAGTTCGATCCCTCTAGCGGAGGAAGAGACCCAGTACTTC. Its protein product is CASSSIPLAEEETQYF.

The rearrangement uses TRBV5-1 and TRBJ2-7; 11 nucleotides align to TRBD2. With V trimmed by 1 base and J by 0 bases, 3 bases remained unmatched. Germline assignment: CDR1 SGHRS and CDR2 YFSETQ. CDR3 size: 16 residues. The CDR3 region has the DNA TGCGCCAGCAGCTTGCGTACTAGCGGGAGCTCCTACGAGCAGTACTTC. Its protein is CASSLRTSGSSYEQYF.

V usage is TRBV6-4 and J usage is TRBJ2-3; possible D gene TRBD1, 5 bases. Trimming stripped 9 bases from V and 0 bases from J, with 10 bases between. Germline V gene lookup returns CDR1 MRHNA and CDR2 SNTAGT. The CDR3 contains 13 residues. The CDR3 sequence: CASGATSTDTQYF. The CDR3 nucleotides read TGTGCCAGTGGGGCGACTAGCACAGATACGCAGTATTTT.

The rearrangement links TRBV2 to TRBJ1-5, with D maybe TRBD1 (5 bases). The germline V and J ends were trimmed by 6 bases and 6 bases, with 9 bases remaining between them. The germline V gene encodes CDR1 SNHLY and CDR2 FYNNEI. CDR3 length: 12 residues. CDR3 sequence reads: CASSIQVQPQHF. The CDR3 region has the DNA TGTGCCAGCAGCATACAGGTTCAGCCCCAGCATTTT.

The chain links TRBV6-1 to TRBJ1-1; D ambiguous. V lost 4 bases and J lost 5, with 14 bases in between. This CDR3 has 14 amino acids. The germline gives CDR1 MNHNS, CDR2 SASEGT. CDR3 bases: TGTGCCAGCAGTGTCATCCCCATAGATACTGAAGCTTTCTTT. This gives the protein CASSVIPIDTEAFF.

The chain combines TRBV5-1 with TRBJ2-1; possible D gene TRBD2, 6 bases. V lost 0 bases to trimming and J lost 9 bases, with 13 bases between them. The CDR3 has 14 amino acids. Germline CDR1 reads SGHRS; CDR2 reads YFSETQ. The CDR3 sequence: CASSLGLVGVEQFF. The CDR3, as DNA: TGCGCCAGCAGCTTGGGACTAGTGGGTGTTGAGCAGTTCTTC.

J is TRBJ2-3 and V is TRBV6-4, with 14 nucleotides matching TRBD2. From germline, CDR1 is MRHNA and CDR2 SNTAGT. Trimming removed 3 bases from V and 8 bases from J; junction bases left unmatched: 1. The CDR3 spans 14 residues. The CDR3 nucleotides read TGTGCCAGCAGTGAAGGACTAGCGGGAGGTACGCAGTATTTT. The encoded protein is CASSEGLAGGTQYF.

The J gene is TRBJ1-4, the V gene TRBV7-9; TRBD1 matches at 9 bases. Trimming at V came to 6 bases and at J to 5 bases, leaving 4 bases not matched to a gene. The CDR3 contains 14 residues. Germline CDR1 is SEHNR and CDR2 is FQNEAQ (reference sequence). Here the CDR3 DNA reads TGTGCCAGCAGGGGTGGGACAGGGAATGAAAAACTGTTTTTT. Protein: CASRGGTGNEKLFF.

The rearrangement uses TRBV10-3 and TRBJ1-2, with D perhaps TRBD1 (5 bases). Germline CDR1 and CDR2: ENHRY and SYGVKD. CDR3 size: 16 residues. V gave up 6 bases and J gave up 3 bases, with 20 bases separating them. CDR3 DNA sequence: TGTGCCATCAGACCCCCGGAAGTCAGGGAGGACTATGGCTACACCTTC. Its translation: CAIRPPEVREDYGYTF.

This chain joins TRBV5-1 and TRBJ2-5; 11 bases align to TRBD1. This CDR3 is built from 17 residues. Germline V gene lookup returns CDR1 SGHRS and CDR2 YFSETQ. Trimming at V came to 2 bases and at J to 0 bases, leaving 6 bases not matched to a gene. CDR3 region: CASSFGTGGVYQETQYF. Written as DNA, the CDR3 is TGCGCCAGCAGCTTCGGGACAGGGGGTGTCTACCAAGAGACCCAGTACTTC.